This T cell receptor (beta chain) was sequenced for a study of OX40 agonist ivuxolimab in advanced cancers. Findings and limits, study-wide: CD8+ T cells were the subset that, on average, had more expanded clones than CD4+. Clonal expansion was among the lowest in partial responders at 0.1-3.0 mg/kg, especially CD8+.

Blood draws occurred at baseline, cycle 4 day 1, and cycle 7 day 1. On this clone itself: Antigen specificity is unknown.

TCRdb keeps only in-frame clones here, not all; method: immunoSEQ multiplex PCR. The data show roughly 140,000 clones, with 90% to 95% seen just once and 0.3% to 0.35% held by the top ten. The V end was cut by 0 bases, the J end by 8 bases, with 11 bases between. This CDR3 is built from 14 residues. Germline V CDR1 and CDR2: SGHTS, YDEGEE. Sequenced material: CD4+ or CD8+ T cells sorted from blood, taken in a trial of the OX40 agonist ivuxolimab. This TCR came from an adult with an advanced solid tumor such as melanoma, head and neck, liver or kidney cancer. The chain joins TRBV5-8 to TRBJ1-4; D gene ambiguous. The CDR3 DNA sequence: TGTGCCAGCAGCTTGGGGGCCGAGAGGGAAAAACTGTTTTTT. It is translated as CASSLGAEREKLFF.